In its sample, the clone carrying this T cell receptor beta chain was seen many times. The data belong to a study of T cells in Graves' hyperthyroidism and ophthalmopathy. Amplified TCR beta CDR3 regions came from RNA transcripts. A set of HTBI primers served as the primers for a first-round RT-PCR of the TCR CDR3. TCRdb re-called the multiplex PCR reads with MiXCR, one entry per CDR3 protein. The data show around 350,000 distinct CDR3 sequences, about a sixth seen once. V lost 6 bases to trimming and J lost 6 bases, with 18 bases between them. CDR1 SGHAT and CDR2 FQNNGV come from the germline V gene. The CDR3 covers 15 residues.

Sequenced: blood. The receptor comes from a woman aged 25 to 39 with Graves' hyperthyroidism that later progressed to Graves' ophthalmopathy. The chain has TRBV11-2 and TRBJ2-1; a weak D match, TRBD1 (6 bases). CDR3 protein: CASRSGRDIGNEQFF. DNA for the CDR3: TGTGCCAGCAGGTCGGGAAGGGACATTGGCAATGAGCAGTTCTTC.